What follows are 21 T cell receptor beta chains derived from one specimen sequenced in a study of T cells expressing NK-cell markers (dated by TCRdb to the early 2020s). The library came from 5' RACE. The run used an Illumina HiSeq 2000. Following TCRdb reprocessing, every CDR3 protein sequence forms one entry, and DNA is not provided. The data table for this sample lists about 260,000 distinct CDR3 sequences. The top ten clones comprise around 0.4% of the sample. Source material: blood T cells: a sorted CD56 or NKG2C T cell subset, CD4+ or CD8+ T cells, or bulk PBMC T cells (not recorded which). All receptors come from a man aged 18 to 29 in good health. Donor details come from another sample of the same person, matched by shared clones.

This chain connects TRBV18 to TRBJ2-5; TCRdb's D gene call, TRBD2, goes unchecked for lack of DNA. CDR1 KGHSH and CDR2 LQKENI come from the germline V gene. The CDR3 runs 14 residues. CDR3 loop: CASSPGSSLWTQYF.

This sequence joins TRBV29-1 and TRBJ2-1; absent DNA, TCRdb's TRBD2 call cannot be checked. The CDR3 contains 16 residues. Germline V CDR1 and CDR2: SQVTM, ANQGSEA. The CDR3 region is CSVEDSLAGEVNEQFF.

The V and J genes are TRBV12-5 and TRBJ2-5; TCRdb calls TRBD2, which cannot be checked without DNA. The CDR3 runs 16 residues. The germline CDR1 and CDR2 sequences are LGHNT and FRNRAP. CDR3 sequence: CASATNTRLAGVDQYF.

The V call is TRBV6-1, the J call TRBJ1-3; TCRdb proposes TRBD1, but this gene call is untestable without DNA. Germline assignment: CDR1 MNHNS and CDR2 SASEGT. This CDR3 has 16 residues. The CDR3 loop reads CASSKTGFQMGNTIYF.

The CDR3 loop is CASSTIPSGSYNEQFF. The V gene is TRBV10-2, the J gene TRBJ2-1; TCRdb names TRBD2, which stays unverified in the absence of DNA. The CDR3 is 16 amino acids. Germline CDR1 reads WSHSY; CDR2 reads SAAADI.

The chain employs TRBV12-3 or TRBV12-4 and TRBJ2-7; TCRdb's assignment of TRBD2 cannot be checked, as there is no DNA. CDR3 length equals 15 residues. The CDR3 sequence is CASRQRGLAGVEQYF.

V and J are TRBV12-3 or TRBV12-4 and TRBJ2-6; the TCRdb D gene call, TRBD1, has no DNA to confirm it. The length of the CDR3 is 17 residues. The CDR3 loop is CASRTGQGTSGANVLTF.

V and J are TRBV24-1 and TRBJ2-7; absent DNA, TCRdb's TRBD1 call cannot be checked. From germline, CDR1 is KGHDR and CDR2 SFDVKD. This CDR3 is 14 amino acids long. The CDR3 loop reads CATSARENPYEQYF.

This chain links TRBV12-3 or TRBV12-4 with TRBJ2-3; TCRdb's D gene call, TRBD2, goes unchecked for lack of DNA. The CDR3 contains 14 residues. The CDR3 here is CASSEDPGRDTQYF.

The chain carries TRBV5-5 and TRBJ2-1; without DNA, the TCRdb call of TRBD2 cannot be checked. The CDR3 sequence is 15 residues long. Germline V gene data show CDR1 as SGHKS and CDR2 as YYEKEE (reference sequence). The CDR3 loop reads CASGTSGSSYNEQFF.

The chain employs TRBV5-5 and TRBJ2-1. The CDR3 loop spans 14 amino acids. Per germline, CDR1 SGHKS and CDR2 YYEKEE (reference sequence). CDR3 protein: CASSLAAVYNEQFF.

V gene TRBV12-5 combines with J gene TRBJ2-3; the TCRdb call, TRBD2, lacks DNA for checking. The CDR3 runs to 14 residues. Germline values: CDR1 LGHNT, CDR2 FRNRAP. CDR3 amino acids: CASGQSGRQDTQYF.

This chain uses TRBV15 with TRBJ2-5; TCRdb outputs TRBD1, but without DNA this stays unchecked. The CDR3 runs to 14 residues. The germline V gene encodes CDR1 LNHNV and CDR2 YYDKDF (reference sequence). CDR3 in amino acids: CATSRAQRQETQYF.

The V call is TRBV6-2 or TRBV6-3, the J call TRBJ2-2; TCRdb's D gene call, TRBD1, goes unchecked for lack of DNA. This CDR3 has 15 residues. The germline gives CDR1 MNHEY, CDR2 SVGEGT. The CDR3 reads CASSYGQGVTGELFF.

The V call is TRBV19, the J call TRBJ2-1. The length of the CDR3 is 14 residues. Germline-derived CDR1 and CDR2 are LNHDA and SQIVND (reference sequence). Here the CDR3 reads CASSIMGPYNEQFF.

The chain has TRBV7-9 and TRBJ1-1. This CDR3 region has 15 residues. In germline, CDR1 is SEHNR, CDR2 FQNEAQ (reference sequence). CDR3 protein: CASSPVTNLIREAFF. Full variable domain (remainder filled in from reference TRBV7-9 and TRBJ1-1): DTGVSQNPRHKITKRGQNVTFRCDPISEHNRLYWYRQTLGQGPEFLTYFQNEAQLEKSRLLSDRFSAERPKGSFSTLEIQRTEQGDSAMYLCASSPVTNLIREAFFGQGTRLTVV.

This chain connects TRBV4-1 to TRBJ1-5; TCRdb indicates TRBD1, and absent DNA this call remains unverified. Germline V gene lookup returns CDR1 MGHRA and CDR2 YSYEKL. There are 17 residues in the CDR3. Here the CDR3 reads CASSQVGGAGWNQPQHF.

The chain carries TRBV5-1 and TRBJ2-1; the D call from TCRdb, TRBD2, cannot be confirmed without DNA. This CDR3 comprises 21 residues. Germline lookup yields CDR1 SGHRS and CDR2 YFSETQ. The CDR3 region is CASSPPSTSTTWGILYNEQFF.

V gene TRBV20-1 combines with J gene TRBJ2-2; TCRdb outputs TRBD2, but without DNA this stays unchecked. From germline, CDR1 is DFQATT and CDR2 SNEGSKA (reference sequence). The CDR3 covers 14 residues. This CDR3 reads CSAWFGRNTGELFF.

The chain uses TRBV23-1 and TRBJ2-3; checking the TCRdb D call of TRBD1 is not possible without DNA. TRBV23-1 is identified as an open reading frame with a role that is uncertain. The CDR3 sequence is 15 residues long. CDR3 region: CASAKARQVMDTQYF.

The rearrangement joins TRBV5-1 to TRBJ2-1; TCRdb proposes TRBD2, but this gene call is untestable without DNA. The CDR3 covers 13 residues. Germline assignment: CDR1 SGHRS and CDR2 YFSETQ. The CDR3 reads CASSAGVGNEQFF.